This TCR beta chain originates from a study of blood T cell repertoires in COVID-19. Turning to the study itself: Some COVID-19 samples were acute and others convalescent; all came from the United States, Italy and Spain. The analysed material was cDNA or gDNA that came from T cells, B-cell-depleted T cells, or PBMCs.

While infection was still active, Seattle patients were enrolled and then followed longitudinally. In the original processing: How many nucleated cells were present was estimated from reference gene primer amplification. Data came from immunoSEQ multiplex PCR; TCRdb stores just in-frame clones and leaves some out. For V, J and clone size, that table is used; D and trimming come from the DNA. The sample contains some 190,000 clones, approximately 85% of which appear only once. V dropped 5 bases and J dropped 7; count of bases not matched to a gene: 7. The CDR3 length is 14 residues. CDR1 is SGHTA and CDR2 is FQGNSA in the germline V gene.

The rearrangement links TRBV7-2 to TRBJ1-2; 10 bases are a match to TRBD1. Sequenced material: peripheral blood. The sequence was obtained from an older man with COVID-19, enrolled during active disease. The CDR3 region has the DNA TGTGCCAGCAGCCCCCCGGGGACAGGGGTTGGCTACACCTTC. As protein: CASSPPGTGVGYTF.